This TCR beta chain was sequenced in a study of cytomegalovirus exposure and HLA in healthy donors. The CDR3 contains 13 residues. CDR1 SGHDT and CDR2 YYEEEE come from the germline V gene. Unmatched junction bases numbered 7, after V lost 5 bases and J lost 7 bases. The PCR was carried out with 60 Vbeta primers and 13 Jbeta primers. The repertoire was sequenced with immunoSEQ multiplex PCR; TCRdb's copy has only in-frame clones and lacks some. The sample records some 130,000 clones, approximately 80% being singletons. Sequenced input: PBMCs. The receptor comes from a middle-aged man in good health and CMV-seronegative. The rearrangement joins TRBV5-6 to TRBJ2-5, with TRBD2 matching 8 bases. Here the CDR3 reads CASRSGLVGTQYF. CDR3 bases: TGTGCCAGCAGGTCGGGACTAGTTGGGACCCAGTACTTC.